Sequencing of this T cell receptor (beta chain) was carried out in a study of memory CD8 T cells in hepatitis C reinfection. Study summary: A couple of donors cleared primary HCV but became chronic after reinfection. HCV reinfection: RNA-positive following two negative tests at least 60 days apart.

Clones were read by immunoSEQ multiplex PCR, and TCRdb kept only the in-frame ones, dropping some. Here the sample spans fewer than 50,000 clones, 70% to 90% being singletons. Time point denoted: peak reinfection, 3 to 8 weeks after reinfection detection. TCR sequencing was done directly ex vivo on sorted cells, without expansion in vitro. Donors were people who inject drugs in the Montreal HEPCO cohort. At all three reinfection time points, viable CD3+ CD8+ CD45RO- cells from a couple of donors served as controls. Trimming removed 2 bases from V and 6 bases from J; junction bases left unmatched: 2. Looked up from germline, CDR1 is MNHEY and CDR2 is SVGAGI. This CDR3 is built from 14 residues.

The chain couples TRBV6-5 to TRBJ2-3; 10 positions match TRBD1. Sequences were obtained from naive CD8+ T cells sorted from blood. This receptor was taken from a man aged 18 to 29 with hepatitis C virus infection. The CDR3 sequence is CASSYGTGVDTQYF. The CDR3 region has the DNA TGTGCCAGCAGTTACGGGACAGGGGTGGATACGCAGTATTTT.